The sequence of this TCR beta chain was determined in a study of CD8 T cells in ankylosing spondylitis. Study-wide points: The authors reported significant enrichment of disease-linked clones in matched ankylosing spondylitis synovial fluid. Ankylosing spondylitis blood appeared to carry a characteristic TCR beta motif of roughly eight highly homologous variants.

TCRdb used MiXCR to reprocess the 5' RACE reads, holding one entry per CDR3 protein. The sample includes about 270,000 distinct CDR3 sequences, around 32% of them seen just once. Germline assignment: CDR1 DFQATT and CDR2 SNEGSKA (reference sequence). The CDR3 totals 14 residues. V was cut by 1 base and J by 9 bases, with 19 bases left in between. This clonotype was detected only a few times. Antigen: not known. This clonotype was obtained from a male donor with ankylosing spondylitis or in good health (not recorded which). J is TRBJ2-7 and V is TRBV20-1; D may be TRBD1 (6 bases). The specimen was blood, either unsorted or a sorted T cell fraction (not recorded which). CDR3 DNA: TGCAGTGCTAGAGGCCTGTGGGACACCGGGCGGCAGTACTTC. Residues: CSARGLWDTGRQYF.